The rows below give T cell receptor beta chains drawn from one sample of a study of cytomegalovirus exposure and HLA in healthy donors. Assay: immunoSEQ multiplex PCR; the TCRdb copy retains only in-frame clones and omits some. The profile covers approximately 240,000 clones, with approximately 90% appearing a single time and approximately 1% taken by the ten largest. The source material was PBMCs. The receptor source for this set is a woman aged 18-29 years in good health and CMV-seronegative. Both conserved end residues are part of each CDR3. The D gene is left open where the match is weak. Size values are once, few and many counts, or a class for expanded clones, and some rows have none.

CDR3 protein: CASSFWSGSRDSPLHF
CDR3 DNA: TGTGCCAGCAGTTTCTGGTCAGGGTCCCGGGATTCACCCCTCCACTTT
clone size: -
D gene: -
J gene: TRBJ1-6
V gene: TRBV28

CDR3 protein: CASRNWGLDQPQHF
CDR3 DNA: TGTGCCAGCAGGAATTGGGGACTCGATCAGCCCCAGCATTTT
clone size: -
D gene: -
J gene: TRBJ1-5
V gene: TRBV19

CDR3 protein: CASSLVPSGPVSYEQYF
CDR3 DNA: TGTGCCAGCAGCTTAGTACCTAGCGGCCCTGTCTCCTACGAGCAGTACTTC
clone size: -
D gene: TRBD2
J gene: TRBJ2-7
V gene: TRBV11-2

CDR3 protein: CSVESWQQDQYF
CDR3 DNA: TGCAGCGTTGAATCGTGGCAACAAGACCAGTACTTC
clone size: -
D gene: -
J gene: TRBJ2-5
V gene: TRBV29-1

CDR3 protein: CATSREGTVPYEQYF
CDR3 DNA: TGTGCCACCAGCAGAGAAGGAACAGTCCCCTACGAGCAGTACTTC
clone size: -
D gene: -
J gene: TRBJ2-7
V gene: TRBV15

CDR3 protein: CAGLARAGPTYEQYF
CDR3 DNA: TGTGCCGGCCTGGCTCGCGCGGGACCGACCTACGAGCAGTACTTC
clone size: -
D gene: -
J gene: TRBJ2-7
V gene: TRBV19

CDR3 protein: CASSSPGTGGLRGYTF
CDR3 DNA: TGTGCCAGCAGCTCCCCCGGGACAGGGGGCTTGCGCGGCTACACCTTC
clone size: -
D gene: TRBD1
J gene: TRBJ1-2
V gene: TRBV11-1

CDR3 protein: CASSLVGRPSNQPQHF
CDR3 DNA: TGTGCCAGCAGTTTAGTCGGCAGGCCCTCCAATCAGCCCCAGCATTTT
clone size: -
D gene: -
J gene: TRBJ1-5
V gene: TRBV27

CDR3 protein: CASSERIAGHYEQYF
CDR3 DNA: TGCGCCAGCAGTGAGAGGATAGCAGGGCACTACGAGCAGTACTTC
clone size: -
D gene: -
J gene: TRBJ2-7
V gene: TRBV10-2

CDR3 protein: CAWKTGGNNQPQHF
CDR3 DNA: TGTGCCTGGAAAACAGGGGGAAACAATCAGCCCCAGCATTTT
clone size: few
D gene: TRBD1
J gene: TRBJ1-5
V gene: TRBV30

CDR3 protein: CASRTGETQYF
CDR3 DNA: TGTGCCAGCAGGACAGGGGAGACCCAGTACTTC
clone size: -
D gene: TRBD1
J gene: TRBJ2-5
V gene: TRBV6-1

CDR3 protein: CASRPGTELKNIQYF
CDR3 DNA: TGTGCCAGCAGGCCCGGGACAGAACTCAAAAACATTCAGTACTTC
clone size: once
D gene: TRBD1
J gene: TRBJ2-4
V gene: TRBV6-1

CDR3 protein: CASSLGSGERDEQYF
CDR3 DNA: TGTGCCAGCAGCTTAGGGAGCGGCGAGCGGGACGAGCAGTACTTC
clone size: -
D gene: -
J gene: TRBJ2-7
V gene: TRBV7-3

CDR3 protein: CASSYSTGKDEQYF
CDR3 DNA: TGTGCCAGCAGTTACTCGACAGGGAAGGACGAGCAGTACTTC
clone size: -
D gene: TRBD1
J gene: TRBJ2-7
V gene: TRBV6-5

CDR3 protein: CASSAYSGQEQYF
CDR3 DNA: TGTGCCAGCAGCGCCTATAGCGGGCAGGAACAGTACTTC
clone size: -
D gene: TRBD2
J gene: TRBJ2-7
V gene: TRBV6-5

CDR3 protein: CASSQDLGLAGANSYEQYF
CDR3 DNA: TGCGCCAGCAGCCAAGATCTCGGACTAGCGGGAGCTAACTCCTACGAGCAGTACTTC
clone size: -
D gene: TRBD2
J gene: TRBJ2-7
V gene: TRBV4-1

CDR3 protein: CASSLDYSYEQYF
CDR3 DNA: TGTGCCAGCAGCCTGGACTACTCCTACGAGCAGTACTTC
clone size: -
D gene: -
J gene: TRBJ2-7
V gene: TRBV5-6

CDR3 protein: CASTWAGGYEQYF
CDR3 DNA: TGTGCCAGCACCTGGGCAGGTGGCTACGAGCAGTACTTC
clone size: once
D gene: -
J gene: TRBJ2-7
V gene: TRBV28

CDR3 protein: CALQQGAIEAFF
CDR3 DNA: TGTGCCTTACAACAGGGGGCAATTGAAGCTTTCTTT
clone size: few
D gene: TRBD1
J gene: TRBJ1-1
V gene: TRBV30

CDR3 protein: CASSPIAALSTDTQYF
CDR3 DNA: TGTGCCAGCAGCCCTATAGCGGCCTTAAGCACAGATACGCAGTATTTT
clone size: -
D gene: -
J gene: TRBJ2-3
V gene: TRBV9

CDR3 protein: CASSSGGTANSGNTIYF
CDR3 DNA: TGTGCCAGCAGTTCCGGGGGGACGGCGAACTCTGGAAACACCATATATTTT
clone size: -
D gene: -
J gene: TRBJ1-3
V gene: TRBV9

CDR3 protein: CASSFPGLAGTYNEQFF
CDR3 DNA: TGCGCCAGCAGCTTCCCGGGACTAGCGGGCACATACAATGAGCAGTTCTTC
clone size: -
D gene: TRBD2
J gene: TRBJ2-1
V gene: TRBV5-1

CDR3 protein: CASSPNPGLAGYEQYF
CDR3 DNA: TGTGCCAGCAGCCCAAATCCGGGACTAGCAGGGTACGAGCAGTACTTC
clone size: -
D gene: TRBD2
J gene: TRBJ2-7
V gene: TRBV14

CDR3 protein: CASSSRRAGPLYEQYF
CDR3 DNA: TGTGCCAGTAGTTCCAGACGAGCGGGGCCCCTCTACGAGCAGTACTTC
clone size: -
D gene: TRBD2
J gene: TRBJ2-7
V gene: TRBV19

CDR3 protein: CASSLRLGRGRGGYTF
CDR3 DNA: TGTGCCAGCAGTTTACGTCTTGGAAGGGGCAGGGGTGGCTACACCTTC
clone size: -
D gene: -
J gene: TRBJ1-2
V gene: TRBV27

CDR3 protein: CASGRTNQPQHF
CDR3 DNA: TGTGCCAGTGGACGGACTAATCAGCCCCAGCATTTT
clone size: -
D gene: -
J gene: TRBJ1-5
V gene: TRBV6-5

CDR3 protein: CASSFSTGPYEQYF
CDR3 DNA: TGTGCCAGCAGTTTTTCGACAGGACCCTACGAGCAGTACTTC
clone size: -
D gene: -
J gene: TRBJ2-7
V gene: TRBV27

CDR3 protein: CASSVTSGGRDEQFF
CDR3 DNA: TGTGCCAGCAGCGTAACTAGCGGAGGGAGGGATGAGCAGTTCTTC
clone size: -
D gene: TRBD2
J gene: TRBJ2-1
V gene: TRBV9

CDR3 protein: CASSIDLLAGGKNEQYF
CDR3 DNA: TGTGCCAGTAGTATAGACTTACTAGCGGGAGGCAAAAACGAGCAGTACTTC
clone size: -
D gene: TRBD2
J gene: TRBJ2-7
V gene: TRBV19

CDR3 protein: CASSPGLAPYEQYF
CDR3 DNA: TGTGCCAGCAGCCCAGGACTAGCCCCCTACGAGCAGTACTTC
clone size: -
D gene: TRBD2
J gene: TRBJ2-7
V gene: TRBV11-2

CDR3 protein: CASSSGTGYNEQFF
CDR3 DNA: TGTGCCAGCAGTTCCGGGACAGGGTACAATGAGCAGTTCTTC
clone size: -
D gene: TRBD1
J gene: TRBJ2-1
V gene: TRBV6-5

CDR3 protein: CASSLARQGAVADTQYF
CDR3 DNA: TGTGCCAGCAGCTTAGCTCGACAGGGGGCTGTCGCAGATACGCAGTATTTT
clone size: -
D gene: TRBD1
J gene: TRBJ2-3
V gene: TRBV11-1

CDR3 protein: CASSVGTLNNIDTQYF
CDR3 DNA: TGTGCCAGCAGCGTCGGGACTCTCAATAACATTGATACGCAGTATTTT
clone size: -
D gene: -
J gene: TRBJ2-3
V gene: TRBV11-3

CDR3 protein: CASSFLRGNQPQHF
CDR3 DNA: TGTGCCAGCAGTTTCCTCAGGGGCAATCAGCCCCAGCATTTT
clone size: -
D gene: -
J gene: TRBJ1-5
V gene: TRBV6-5

CDR3 protein: CASSSGGGPNDQFF
CDR3 DNA: TGTGCCAGCAGTTCGGGGGGAGGCCCCAATGATCAGTTCTTC
clone size: -
D gene: TRBD2
J gene: TRBJ2-1
V gene: TRBV28

CDR3 protein: CASSLEREWSDTQYF
CDR3 DNA: TGTGCCAGCAGCTTAGAGCGGGAGTGGTCAGATACGCAGTATTTT
clone size: -
D gene: TRBD2
J gene: TRBJ2-3
V gene: TRBV11-2

CDR3 protein: CASSPNPQGEPQHF
CDR3 DNA: TGTGCCAGCAGCCCGAACCCACAGGGTGAGCCCCAGCATTTT
clone size: -
D gene: -
J gene: TRBJ1-5
V gene: TRBV7-8

CDR3 protein: CASSLAIRVPANVLTF
CDR3 DNA: TGCGCCAGCAGCTTGGCTATCCGCGTCCCGGCCAACGTCCTGACTTTC
clone size: -
D gene: -
J gene: TRBJ2-6
V gene: TRBV5-1

CDR3 protein: CASSIRETGANVLTF
CDR3 DNA: TGTGCCAGTAGTATACGGGAAACTGGGGCCAACGTCCTGACTTTC
clone size: -
D gene: -
J gene: TRBJ2-6
V gene: TRBV19

CDR3 protein: CAWSQQGYEQYF
CDR3 DNA: TGTGCCTGGAGTCAACAGGGTTACGAGCAGTACTTC
clone size: -
D gene: -
J gene: TRBJ2-7
V gene: TRBV30

CDR3 protein: CASSAGGYQPQHF
CDR3 DNA: TGTGCCAGCAGCGCAGGGGGTTATCAGCCCCAGCATTTT
clone size: -
D gene: TRBD1
J gene: TRBJ1-5
V gene: TRBV5-6

CDR3 protein: CASAGQGGSGANVLTF
CDR3 DNA: TGTGCCAGCGCCGGGCAGGGGGGCTCTGGGGCCAACGTCCTGACTTTC
clone size: -
D gene: -
J gene: TRBJ2-6
V gene: TRBV18

CDR3 protein: CASGEQYGYTF
CDR3 DNA: TGTGCCAGCGGAGAGCAGTATGGCTACACCTTC
clone size: -
D gene: -
J gene: TRBJ1-2
V gene: TRBV28

CDR3 protein: CASSFTGSEQYF
CDR3 DNA: TGTGCCAGCAGTTTCACAGGGAGCGAGCAGTACTTC
clone size: -
D gene: -
J gene: TRBJ2-7
V gene: TRBV6-6

CDR3 protein: CASTITGDGTYEQYF
CDR3 DNA: TGTGCCAGTACGATAACAGGGGATGGTACCTACGAGCAGTACTTC
clone size: -
D gene: TRBD1
J gene: TRBJ2-7
V gene: TRBV6-6